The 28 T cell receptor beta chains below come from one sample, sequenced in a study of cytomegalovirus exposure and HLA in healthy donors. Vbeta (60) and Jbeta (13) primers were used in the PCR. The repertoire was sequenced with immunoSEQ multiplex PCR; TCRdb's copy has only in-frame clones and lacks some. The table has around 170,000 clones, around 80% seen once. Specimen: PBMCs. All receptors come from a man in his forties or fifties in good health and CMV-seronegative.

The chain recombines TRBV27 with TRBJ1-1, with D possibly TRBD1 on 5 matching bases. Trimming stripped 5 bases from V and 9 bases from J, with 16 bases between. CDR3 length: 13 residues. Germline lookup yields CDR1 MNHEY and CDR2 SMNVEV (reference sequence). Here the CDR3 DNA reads TGTGCCAGCAGTCCCCGGGAACGGGGGAAAGCTTTCTTT. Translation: CASSPRERGKAFF.

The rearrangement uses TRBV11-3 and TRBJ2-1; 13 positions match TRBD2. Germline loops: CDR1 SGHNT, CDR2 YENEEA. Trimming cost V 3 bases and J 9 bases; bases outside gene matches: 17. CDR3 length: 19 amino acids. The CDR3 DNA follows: TGTGCCAGCAGCTTTCTAACTAGCGGGAGGGCCGGGGGGTCCGGTGAGCAGTTCTTC. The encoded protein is CASSFLTSGRAGGSGEQFF.

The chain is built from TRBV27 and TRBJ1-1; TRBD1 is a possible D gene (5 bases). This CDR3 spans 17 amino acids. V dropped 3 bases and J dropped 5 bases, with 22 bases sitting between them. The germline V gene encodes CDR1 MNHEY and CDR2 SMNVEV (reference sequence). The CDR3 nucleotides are TGTGCCAGCAGTTTTGCACGGACCGCGGATGGGGCTACTGAAGCTTTCTTT. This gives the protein CASSFARTADGATEAFF.

The CDR3 nucleotides are TGTGCCAGCAGCTTAGTATCCAGCTCCTACGAGCAGTACTTC. Protein: CASSLVSSSYEQYF. J is TRBJ2-7 and V is TRBV7-2, with D unclear. Germline loops: CDR1 SGHTA, CDR2 FQGNSA. Trimming shortened V by 1 base and J by 0 bases, and 7 bases separated the two germline ends. CDR3 length: 14 amino acids.

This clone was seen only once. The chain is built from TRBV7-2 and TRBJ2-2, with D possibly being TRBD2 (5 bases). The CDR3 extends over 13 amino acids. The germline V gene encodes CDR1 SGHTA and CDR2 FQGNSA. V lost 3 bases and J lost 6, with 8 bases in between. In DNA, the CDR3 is TGTGCCAGCAGCTTCGGGGTCCCCGGGGAGCTGTTTTTT. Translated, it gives CASSFGVPGELFF.

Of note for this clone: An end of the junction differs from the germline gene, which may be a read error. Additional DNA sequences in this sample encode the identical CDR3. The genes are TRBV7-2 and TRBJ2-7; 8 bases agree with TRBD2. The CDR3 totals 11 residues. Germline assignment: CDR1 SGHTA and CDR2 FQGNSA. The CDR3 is CASSLAGRQYF. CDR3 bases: TGCGCCAGCAGCTTAGCGGGGCGCCAGTACTTC.

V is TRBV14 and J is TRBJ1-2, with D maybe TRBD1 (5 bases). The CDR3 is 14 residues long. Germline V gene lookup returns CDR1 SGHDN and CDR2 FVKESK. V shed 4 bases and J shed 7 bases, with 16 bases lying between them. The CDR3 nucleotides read TGTGCCAGCAGCCCCAGCGACAGTGGTCGTGGCTACACCTTC. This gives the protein CASSPSDSGRGYTF.

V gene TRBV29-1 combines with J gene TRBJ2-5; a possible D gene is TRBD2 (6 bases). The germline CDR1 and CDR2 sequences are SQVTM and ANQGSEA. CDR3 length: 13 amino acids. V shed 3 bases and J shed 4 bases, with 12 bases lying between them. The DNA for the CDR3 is TGCAGCGTTGATGGAGGGGCATCAGAGACCCAGTACTTC. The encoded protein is CSVDGGASETQYF.

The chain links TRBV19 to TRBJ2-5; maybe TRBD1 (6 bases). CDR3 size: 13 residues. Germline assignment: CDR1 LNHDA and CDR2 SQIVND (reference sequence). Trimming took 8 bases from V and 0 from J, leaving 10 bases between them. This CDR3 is CASSRDNQETQYF. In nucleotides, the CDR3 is TGTGCCAGTTCCCGGGACAACCAAGAGACCCAGTACTTC.

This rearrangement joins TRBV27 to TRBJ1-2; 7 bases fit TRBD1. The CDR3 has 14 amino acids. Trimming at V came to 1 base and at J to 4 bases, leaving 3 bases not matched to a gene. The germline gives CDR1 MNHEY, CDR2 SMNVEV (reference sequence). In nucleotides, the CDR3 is TGTGCCAGCAGTTTATTGGGACAGTCCTATGGCTACACCTTC. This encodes CASSLLGQSYGYTF.

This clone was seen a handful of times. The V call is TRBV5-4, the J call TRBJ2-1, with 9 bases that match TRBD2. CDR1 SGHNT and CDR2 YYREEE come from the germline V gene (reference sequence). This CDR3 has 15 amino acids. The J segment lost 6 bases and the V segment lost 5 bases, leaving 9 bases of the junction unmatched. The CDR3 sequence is CASRYAGTSSNEQFF. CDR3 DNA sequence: TGTGCCAGCAGATATGCCGGGACTAGCAGCAATGAGCAGTTCTTC.

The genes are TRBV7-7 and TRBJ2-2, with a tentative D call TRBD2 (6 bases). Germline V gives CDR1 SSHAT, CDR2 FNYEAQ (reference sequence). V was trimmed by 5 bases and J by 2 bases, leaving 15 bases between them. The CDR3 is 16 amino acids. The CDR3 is CASSRSGLGNTGELFF. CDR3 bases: TGTGCCAGCAGCCGCTCGGGACTGGGCAACACCGGGGAGCTGTTTTTT.

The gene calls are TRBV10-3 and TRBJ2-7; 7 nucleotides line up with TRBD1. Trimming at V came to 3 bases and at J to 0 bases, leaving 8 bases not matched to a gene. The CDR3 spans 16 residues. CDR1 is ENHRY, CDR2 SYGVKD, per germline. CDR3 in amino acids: CAISDPTGTASYEQYF. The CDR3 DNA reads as TGTGCCATCAGTGATCCGACCGGGACAGCCTCCTACGAGCAGTACTTC.

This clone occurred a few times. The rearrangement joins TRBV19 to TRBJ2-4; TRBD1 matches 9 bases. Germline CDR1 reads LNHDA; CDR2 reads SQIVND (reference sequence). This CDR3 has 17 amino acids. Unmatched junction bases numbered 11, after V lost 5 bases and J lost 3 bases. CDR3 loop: CASSPPGTGSVKNIQYF. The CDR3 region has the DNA TGTGCCAGTAGTCCCCCCGGGACAGGGAGTGTCAAAAACATTCAGTACTTC.

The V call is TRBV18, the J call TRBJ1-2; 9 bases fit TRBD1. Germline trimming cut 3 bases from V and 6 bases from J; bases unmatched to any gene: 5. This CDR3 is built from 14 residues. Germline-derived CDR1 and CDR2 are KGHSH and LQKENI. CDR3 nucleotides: TGTGCCAGCTCACCCCGACAGGGGGTTGATGGCTACACCTTC. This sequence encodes CASSPRQGVDGYTF.

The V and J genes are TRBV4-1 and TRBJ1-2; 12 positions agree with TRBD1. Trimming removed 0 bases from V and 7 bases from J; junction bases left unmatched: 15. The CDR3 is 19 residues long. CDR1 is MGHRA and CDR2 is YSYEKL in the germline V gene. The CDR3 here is CASSQEGQGAASVYLGYTF. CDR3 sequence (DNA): TGCGCCAGCAGCCAAGAGGGACAGGGGGCGGCTTCAGTATACCTTGGCTACACCTTC.

DNA for the CDR3: TGCGCCAGCAGCCAGAGGGCCGACAGGGGGAACACTGAAGCTTTCTTT. Its translation: CASSQRADRGNTEAFF. The chain carries TRBV4-3 and TRBJ1-1; 8 bases align to TRBD1. V trimming: 3 bases; J trimming: 1 base; junction bases outside the gene matches: 7. Looked up from germline, CDR1 is LGHNA and CDR2 is YSLEER. The CDR3 totals 16 residues.

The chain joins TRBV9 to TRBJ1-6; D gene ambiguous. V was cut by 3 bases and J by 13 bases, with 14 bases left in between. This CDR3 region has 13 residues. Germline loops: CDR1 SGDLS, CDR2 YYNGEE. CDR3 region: CASSDRAGRPLHF. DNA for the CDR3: TGTGCCAGCAGCGATCGAGCGGGTCGGCCCCTCCACTTT.

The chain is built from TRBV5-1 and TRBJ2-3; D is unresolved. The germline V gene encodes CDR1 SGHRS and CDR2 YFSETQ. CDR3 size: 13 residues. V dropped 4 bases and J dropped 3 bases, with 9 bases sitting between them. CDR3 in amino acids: CASSPAGTDTQYF. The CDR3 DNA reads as TGCGCCAGCAGCCCCGCCGGGACAGATACGCAGTATTTT.

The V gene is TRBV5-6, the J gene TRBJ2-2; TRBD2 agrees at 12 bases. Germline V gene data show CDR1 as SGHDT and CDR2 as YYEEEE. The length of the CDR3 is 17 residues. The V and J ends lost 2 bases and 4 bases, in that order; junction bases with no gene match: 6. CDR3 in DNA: TGTGCCAGCAGCTTTTTAAGACTAGCGGGAGTCACCGGGGAGCTGTTTTTT. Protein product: CASSFLRLAGVTGELFF.

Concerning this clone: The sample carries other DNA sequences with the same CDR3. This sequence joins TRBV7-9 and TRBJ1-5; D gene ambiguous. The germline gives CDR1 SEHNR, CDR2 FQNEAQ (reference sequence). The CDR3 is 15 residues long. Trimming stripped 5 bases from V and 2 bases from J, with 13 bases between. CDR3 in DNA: TGTGCCAGCAGCCTCGGGGAGGGCGGCAATCAGCCCCAGCATTTT. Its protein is CASSLGEGGNQPQHF.

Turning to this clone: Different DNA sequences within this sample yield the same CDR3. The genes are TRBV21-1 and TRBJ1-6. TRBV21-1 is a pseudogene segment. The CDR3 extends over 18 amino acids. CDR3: CASSDGTQGQGYNSPLHF. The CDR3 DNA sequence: TGTGCCAGCAGCGACGGGACTCAAGGTCAGGGATATAATTCCCCCCTCCACTTT.

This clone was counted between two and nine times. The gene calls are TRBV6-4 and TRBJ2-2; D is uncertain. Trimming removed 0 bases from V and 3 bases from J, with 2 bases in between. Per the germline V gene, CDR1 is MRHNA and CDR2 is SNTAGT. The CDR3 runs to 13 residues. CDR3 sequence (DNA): TGTGCCAGCAGTGACTCCGACACCGGGGAGCTGTTTTTT. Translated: CASSDSDTGELFF.

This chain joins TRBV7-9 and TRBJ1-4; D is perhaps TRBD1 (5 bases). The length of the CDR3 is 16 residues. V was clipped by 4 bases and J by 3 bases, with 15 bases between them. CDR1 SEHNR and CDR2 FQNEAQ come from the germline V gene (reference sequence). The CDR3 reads CASSSTGGASNEKLFF. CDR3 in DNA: TGTGCCAGCAGCTCCACAGGAGGGGCCTCTAATGAAAAACTGTTTTTT.

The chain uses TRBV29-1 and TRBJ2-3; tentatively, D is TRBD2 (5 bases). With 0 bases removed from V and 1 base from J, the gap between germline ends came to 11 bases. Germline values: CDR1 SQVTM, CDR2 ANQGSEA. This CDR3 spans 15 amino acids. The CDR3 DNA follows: TGCAGCGTTGAAGATCCGGGAAGGGGCACAGATACGCAGTATTTT. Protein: CSVEDPGRGTDTQYF.

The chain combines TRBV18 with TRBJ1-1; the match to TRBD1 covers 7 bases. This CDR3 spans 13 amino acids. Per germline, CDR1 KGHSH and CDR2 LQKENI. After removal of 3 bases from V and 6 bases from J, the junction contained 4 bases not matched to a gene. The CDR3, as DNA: TGTGCCAGCTCACCGACAGGGAGGCCTGAAGCTTTCTTT. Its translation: CASSPTGRPEAFF.

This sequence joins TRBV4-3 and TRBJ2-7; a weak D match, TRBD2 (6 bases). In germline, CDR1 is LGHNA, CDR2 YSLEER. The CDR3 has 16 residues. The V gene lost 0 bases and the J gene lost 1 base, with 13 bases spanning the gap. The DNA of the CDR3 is TGCGCCAGCAGCCAAGATCAGGGTAGCGGTTCCTACGAGCAGTACTTC. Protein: CASSQDQGSGSYEQYF.

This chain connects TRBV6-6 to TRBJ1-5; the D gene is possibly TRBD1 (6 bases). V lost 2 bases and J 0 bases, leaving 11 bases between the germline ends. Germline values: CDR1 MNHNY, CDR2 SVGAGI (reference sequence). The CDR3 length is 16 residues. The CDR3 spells CASSYAQGNSNQPQHF. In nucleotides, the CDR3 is TGTGCCAGCAGTTACGCACAGGGAAATAGCAATCAGCCCCAGCATTTT.